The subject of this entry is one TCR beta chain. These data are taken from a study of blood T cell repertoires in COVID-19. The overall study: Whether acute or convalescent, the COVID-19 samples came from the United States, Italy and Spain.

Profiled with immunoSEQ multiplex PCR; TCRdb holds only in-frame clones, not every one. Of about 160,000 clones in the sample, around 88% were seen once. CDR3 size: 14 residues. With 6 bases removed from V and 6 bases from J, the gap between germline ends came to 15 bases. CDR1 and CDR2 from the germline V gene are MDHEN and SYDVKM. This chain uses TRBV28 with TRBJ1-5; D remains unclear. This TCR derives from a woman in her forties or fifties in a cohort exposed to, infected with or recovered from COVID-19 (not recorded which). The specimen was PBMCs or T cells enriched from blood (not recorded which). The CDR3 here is CASSLPAGSQPQHF. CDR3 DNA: TGTGCCAGCAGCCTACCGGCGGGGAGTCAGCCCCAGCATTTT.